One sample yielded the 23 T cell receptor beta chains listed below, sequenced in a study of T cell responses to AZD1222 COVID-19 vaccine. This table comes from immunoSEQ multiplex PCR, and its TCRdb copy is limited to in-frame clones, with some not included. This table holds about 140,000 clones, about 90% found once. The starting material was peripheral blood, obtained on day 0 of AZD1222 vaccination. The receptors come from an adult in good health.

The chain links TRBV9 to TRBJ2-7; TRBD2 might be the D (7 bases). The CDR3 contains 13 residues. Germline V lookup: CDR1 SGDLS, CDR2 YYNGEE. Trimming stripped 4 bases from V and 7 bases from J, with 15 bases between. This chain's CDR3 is CASSRGGAREQYF. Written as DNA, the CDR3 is TGTGCCAGCAGCAGAGGGGGGGCTCGGGAGCAGTACTTC.

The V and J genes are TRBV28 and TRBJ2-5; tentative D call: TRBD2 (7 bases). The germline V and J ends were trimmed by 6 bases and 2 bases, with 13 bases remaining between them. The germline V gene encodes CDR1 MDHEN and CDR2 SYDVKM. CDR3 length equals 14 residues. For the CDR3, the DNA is TGTGCCAGCAGGGCGAGGGGGGGGCAAGAGACCCAGTACTTC. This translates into CASRARGGQETQYF.

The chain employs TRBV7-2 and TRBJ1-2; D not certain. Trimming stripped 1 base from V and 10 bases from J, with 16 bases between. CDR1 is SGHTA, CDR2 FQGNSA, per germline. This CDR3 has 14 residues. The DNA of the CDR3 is TGTGCCAGCAGCTTAGGCCACAACAAGGCTTCCTACACCTTC. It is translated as CASSLGHNKASYTF.

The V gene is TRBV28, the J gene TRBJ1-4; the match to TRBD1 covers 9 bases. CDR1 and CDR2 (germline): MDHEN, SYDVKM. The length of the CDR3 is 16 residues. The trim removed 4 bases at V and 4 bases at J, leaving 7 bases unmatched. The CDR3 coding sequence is TGTGCCAGCAGTTCCTTTGGGACAGGGAATAATGAAAAACTGTTTTTT. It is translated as CASSSFGTGNNEKLFF.

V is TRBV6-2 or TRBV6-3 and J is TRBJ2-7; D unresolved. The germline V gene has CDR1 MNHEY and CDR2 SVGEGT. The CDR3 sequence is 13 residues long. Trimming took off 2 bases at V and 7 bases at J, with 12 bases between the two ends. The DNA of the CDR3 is TGTGCCAGCAGTTACGTCGGTTTGGGGGAGCAGTACTTC. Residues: CASSYVGLGEQYF.

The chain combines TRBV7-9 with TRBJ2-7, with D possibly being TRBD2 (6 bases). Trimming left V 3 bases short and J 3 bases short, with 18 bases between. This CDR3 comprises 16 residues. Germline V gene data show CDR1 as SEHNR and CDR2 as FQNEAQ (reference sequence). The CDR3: CASSFPGAASVYEQYF. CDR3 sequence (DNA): TGTGCCAGCAGCTTTCCCGGGGCGGCTAGCGTCTACGAGCAGTACTTC.

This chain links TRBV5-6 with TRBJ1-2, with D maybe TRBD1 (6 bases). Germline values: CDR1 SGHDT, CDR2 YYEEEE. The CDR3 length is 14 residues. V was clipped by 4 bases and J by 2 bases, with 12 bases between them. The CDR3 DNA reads TGTGCCAGCAGCGCTGGACAGCTAAACTATGGCTACACCTTC. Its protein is CASSAGQLNYGYTF.

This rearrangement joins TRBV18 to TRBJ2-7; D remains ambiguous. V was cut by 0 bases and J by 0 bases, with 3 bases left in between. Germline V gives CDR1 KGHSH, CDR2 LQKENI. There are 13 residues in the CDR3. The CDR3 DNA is TGTGCCAGCTCACCACCGAGCTCCTACGAGCAGTACTTC. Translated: CASSPPSSYEQYF.

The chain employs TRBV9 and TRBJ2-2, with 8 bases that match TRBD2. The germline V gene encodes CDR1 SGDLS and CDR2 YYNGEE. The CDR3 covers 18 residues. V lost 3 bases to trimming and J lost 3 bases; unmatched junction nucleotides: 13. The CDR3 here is CASSGPARTSYDTGELFF. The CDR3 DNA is TGTGCCAGCAGCGGGCCCGCCCGGACTAGCTACGACACCGGGGAGCTGTTTTTT.

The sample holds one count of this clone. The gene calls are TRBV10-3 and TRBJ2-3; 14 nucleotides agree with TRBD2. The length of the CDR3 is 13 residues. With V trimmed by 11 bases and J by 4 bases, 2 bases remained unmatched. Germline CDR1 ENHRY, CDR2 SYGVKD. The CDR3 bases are TGTGCCTCGGGACTAGCGGGAGCAGATACGCAGTATTTT. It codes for CASGLAGADTQYF.

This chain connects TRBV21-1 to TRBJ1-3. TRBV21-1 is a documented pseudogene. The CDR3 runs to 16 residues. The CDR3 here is CASSKVGRTPGNTIYF. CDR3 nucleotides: TGTGCCAGCAGCAAAGTTGGCCGGACCCCCGGAAACACCATATATTTT.

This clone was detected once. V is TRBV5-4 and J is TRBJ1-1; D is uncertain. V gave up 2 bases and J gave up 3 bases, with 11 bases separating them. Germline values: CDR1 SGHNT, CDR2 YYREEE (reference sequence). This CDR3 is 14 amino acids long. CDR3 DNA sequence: TGTGCCAGCAGCTTCGGTAGTTCGGACACTGAAGCTTTCTTT. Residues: CASSFGSSDTEAFF.

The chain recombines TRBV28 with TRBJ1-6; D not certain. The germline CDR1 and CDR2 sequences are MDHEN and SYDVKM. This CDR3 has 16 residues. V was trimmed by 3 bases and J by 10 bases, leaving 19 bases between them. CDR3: CASSLSGRVMGSPLHF. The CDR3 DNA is TGTGCCAGCAGTTTGTCTGGCAGAGTGATGGGATCACCCCTCCACTTT.

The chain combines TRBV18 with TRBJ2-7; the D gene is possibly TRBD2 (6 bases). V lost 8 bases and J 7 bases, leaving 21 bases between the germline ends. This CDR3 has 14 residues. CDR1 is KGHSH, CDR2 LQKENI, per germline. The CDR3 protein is CASHSGGPLGEQYF. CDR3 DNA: TGTGCCAGCCATAGCGGAGGGCCCTTAGGGGAGCAGTACTTC. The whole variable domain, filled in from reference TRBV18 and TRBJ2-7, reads NAGVMQNPRHLVRRRGQEARLRCSPMKGHSHVYWYRQLPEEGLKFMVYLQKENIIDESGMPKERFSAEFPKEGPSILRIQQVVRGDSAAYFCASHSGGPLGEQYFGPGTRLTVT.

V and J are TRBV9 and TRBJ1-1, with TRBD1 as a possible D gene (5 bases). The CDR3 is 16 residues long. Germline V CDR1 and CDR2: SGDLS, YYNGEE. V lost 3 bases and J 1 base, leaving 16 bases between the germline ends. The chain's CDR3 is CASSAQINTGNTEAFF. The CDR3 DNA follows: TGTGCCAGCAGCGCGCAGATAAATACAGGGAACACTGAAGCTTTCTTT.

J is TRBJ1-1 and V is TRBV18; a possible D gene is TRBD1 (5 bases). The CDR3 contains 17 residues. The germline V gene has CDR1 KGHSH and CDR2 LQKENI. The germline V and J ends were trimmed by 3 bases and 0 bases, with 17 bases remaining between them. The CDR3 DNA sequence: TGTGCCAGCTCACCTTTGCCGGGACGGCCCATGAACACTGAAGCTTTCTTT. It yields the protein CASSPLPGRPMNTEAFF.

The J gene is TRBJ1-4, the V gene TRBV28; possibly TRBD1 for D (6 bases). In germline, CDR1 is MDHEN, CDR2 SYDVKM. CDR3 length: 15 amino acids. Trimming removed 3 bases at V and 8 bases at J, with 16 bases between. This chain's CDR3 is CASSLEGRGAEKLFF. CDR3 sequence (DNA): TGTGCCAGCAGTTTGGAGGGCAGGGGAGCCGAAAAACTGTTTTTT.

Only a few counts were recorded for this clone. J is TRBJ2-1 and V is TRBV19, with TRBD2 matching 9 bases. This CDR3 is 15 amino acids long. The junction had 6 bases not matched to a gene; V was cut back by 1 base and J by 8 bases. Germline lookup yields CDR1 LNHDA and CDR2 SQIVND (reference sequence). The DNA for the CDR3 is TGTGCCAGTAGTATAGGTAGCGGGAGTTGGGATGAGCAGTTCTTC. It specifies CASSIGSGSWDEQFF.

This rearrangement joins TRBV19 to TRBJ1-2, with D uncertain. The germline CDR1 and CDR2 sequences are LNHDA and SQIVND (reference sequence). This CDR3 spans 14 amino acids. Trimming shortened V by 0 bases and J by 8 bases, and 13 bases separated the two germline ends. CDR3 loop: CASSIDSSPEGYTF. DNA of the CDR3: TGTGCCAGTAGTATAGATTCAAGCCCGGAGGGCTACACCTTC. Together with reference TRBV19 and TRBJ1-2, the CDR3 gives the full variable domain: DGGITQSPKYLFRKEGQNVTLSCEQNLNHDAMYWYRQDPGQGLRLIYYSQIVNDFQKGDIAEGYSVSREKKESFPLTVTSAQKNPTAFYLCASSIDSSPEGYTFGSGTRLTVV.

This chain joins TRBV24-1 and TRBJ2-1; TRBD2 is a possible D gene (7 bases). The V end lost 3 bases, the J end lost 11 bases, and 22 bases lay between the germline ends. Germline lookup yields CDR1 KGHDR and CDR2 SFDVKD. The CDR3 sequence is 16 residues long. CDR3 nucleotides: TGTGCCACCAGTGATATTAAGGGGGGGCAGCTGATTAAGCAGTTCTTC. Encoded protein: CATSDIKGGQLIKQFF.

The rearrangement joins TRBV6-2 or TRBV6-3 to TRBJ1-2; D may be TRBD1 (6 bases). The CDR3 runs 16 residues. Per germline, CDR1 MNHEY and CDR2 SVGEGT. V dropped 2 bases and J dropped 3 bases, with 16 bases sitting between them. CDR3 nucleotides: TGTGCCAGCAGTTACGGGGGCTACGAGCTGGACTATGGCTACACCTTC. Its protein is CASSYGGYELDYGYTF.

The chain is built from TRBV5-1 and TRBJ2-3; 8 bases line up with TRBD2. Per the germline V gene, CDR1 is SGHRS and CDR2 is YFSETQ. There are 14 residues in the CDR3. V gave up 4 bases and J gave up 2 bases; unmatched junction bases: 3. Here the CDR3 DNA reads TGCGCCAGCAGCCCGCGGGGGGCCACAGATACGCAGTATTTT. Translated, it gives CASSPRGATDTQYF.

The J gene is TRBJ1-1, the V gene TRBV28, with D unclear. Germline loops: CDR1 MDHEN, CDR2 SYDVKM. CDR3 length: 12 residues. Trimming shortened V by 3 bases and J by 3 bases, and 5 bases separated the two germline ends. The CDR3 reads CASSFGDTEAFF. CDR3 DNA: TGTGCCAGCAGTTTTGGGGACACTGAAGCTTTCTTT.